This T cell receptor beta chain was identified in a study of identical twins (dated by TCRdb to about 2016). Regarding the study in general: To test whether fetal clonotypes persist, this study deep-sequenced TCR alpha and beta repertoires from monozygotic twins, from unrelated adults of various ages, and from cord blood. To rule out contamination, replicate twin experiments were performed at different times with different library preparation protocols.

Looking up the germline V gene yields CDR1 SGHTA and CDR2 FQGNSA. The CDR3 goes from the cysteine to the phenylalanine over 13 residues. The sequence is cut down to CDR3 DNA, 39 bases in frame from base 1. V loses 5 bases, J loses 6 bases, and the germline ends lie 12 bases apart. This clonotype was counted a few times. Its antigen remains undetermined. One base away there is no much larger clone; base qualities are not given. The method behind the library was 5' RACE. TCRdb names Illumina HiSeq 2000 as the instrument used. A universal primer binding site was introduced by template switching, and a unique molecular identifier was present in the final cDNA, enabling accurate counting of TCR cDNA molecules. First-strand cDNA for TCR alpha and beta chains was synthesized from specific primers in the conserved constant-segment region. To control for contamination, every cDNA library carried two barcodes: a SMART-Mk sample barcode plus Illumina barcodes. TruSeq adapter sequences, together with Illumina sample barcodes, were added in two successive PCR steps. TCR alpha and beta cDNA libraries were sequenced on the Illumina HiSeq platform with custom primers. As for the authors' bioinformatics: Unique molecular identifiers were extracted from raw reads with MiGEC, and CDR3 positions were determined with MiXCR. Recombination models were inferred per individual with the repgenHMM and IGoR tools using an EM algorithm. The analysis of shared clonotypes was done with the tcR package in R, with sharing normalized by the product of cloneset sizes. To study raw recombination free of thymic and clonal selection effects, out-of-frame nonproductive sequences were analyzed. TCRdb took the public reads, trimmed them with fastp at Q25, ran MiXCR for clone calling and kept in-frame beta chains. One record per CDR3 amino acid sequence lists the most common genes and DNA. Clone size and V and J calls follow TCRdb, not the original study. The sample table records some 900,000 distinct CDR3 sequences; over 9% of these occur just once. Around 1.5% of the sample goes to the ten largest clones.

What the study reported, not specific to this receptor: Recombination models systematically underestimated out-of-frame TCR alpha sharing in monozygotic twins but agreed with sharing between unrelated individuals. In beta out-of-frame sequences, excess twin sharing was weaker, because having fewer shared sequences lowered the signal-to-noise ratio. Abundant cord blood beta clonotypes had fewer insertions, young adult naive repertoires showed a similar but weaker trend, and memory repertoires showed no such trend. Compared with coincidental sharing between unrelated individuals, out-of-frame TCR alpha sequences shared between twins showed an excess of sequences with low generation probability. Invariant T cells such as MAIT and iNKT could partly confound zero-insertion analyses, although diverse VJ usage argued against such confounding for most clonotypes. Conclusions relied on cross-sectional statistical analysis, since the same donors could not be followed over many years.

Every donor was a healthy Caucasian. Three pairs of female monozygotic twins, all aged roughly 18 to 29 years, made up the twin cohort. Peripheral blood mononuclear cells were the source from which RNA for the TCR libraries was isolated. The same specimen was also included in a second study, on yellow fever vaccine responses in identical twins. In that second paper, the authors write: According to the authors, the vaccine-induced T cell response in identical twins seemed to be partly convergent and partly specific to each individual. Focusing on identical twins, the study followed the T cell clones that responded to the vaccine, and did so with precision.

The source material was PBMCs. The chain uses TRBV7-2 and TRBJ2-3; the D gene could be TRBD1 or TRBD2, each one agreeing over 6 bases. The TCR was taken from a woman aged 18-29 years in good health. The CDR3 protein is CASSNLGGDTQYF. DNA sequence: TGTGCCAGCAGCAACTTAGGGGGGGATACGCAGTATTTT.